The TCR beta chain described here comes from a study of memory CD4+ T cells and cytomegalovirus serostatus. On this clone: The antigen is unknown.

Method: immunoSEQ multiplex PCR; TCRdb's copy keeps in-frame clones and lacks some. The data hold over 40,000 clones, with 65% to 85% observed a single time. There are 15 residues in the CDR3. V was trimmed by 3 bases and J by 2 bases, leaving 13 bases between them. The germline CDR1 and CDR2 sequences are SGHAT and FQDESV (reference sequence). Study-level points and caveats: 67 of 164 known CMV-associated TCRbeta sequences appeared in CD4+ memory.

The sort gate was single viable CD3+CD4+CD8-CD45RO+ cells for memory CD4+ T cells. The receptor's source is an adult in good health and CMV-seronegative. Sequencing used memory CD4+ T cells from blood. This chain links TRBV11-1 with TRBJ1-2; a possible D gene is TRBD1 (5 bases). The DNA of the CDR3 is TGTGCCAGCAGCTTGAGCAGGGAAGCCAACTATGGCTACACCTTC. Amino acids: CASSLSREANYGYTF.